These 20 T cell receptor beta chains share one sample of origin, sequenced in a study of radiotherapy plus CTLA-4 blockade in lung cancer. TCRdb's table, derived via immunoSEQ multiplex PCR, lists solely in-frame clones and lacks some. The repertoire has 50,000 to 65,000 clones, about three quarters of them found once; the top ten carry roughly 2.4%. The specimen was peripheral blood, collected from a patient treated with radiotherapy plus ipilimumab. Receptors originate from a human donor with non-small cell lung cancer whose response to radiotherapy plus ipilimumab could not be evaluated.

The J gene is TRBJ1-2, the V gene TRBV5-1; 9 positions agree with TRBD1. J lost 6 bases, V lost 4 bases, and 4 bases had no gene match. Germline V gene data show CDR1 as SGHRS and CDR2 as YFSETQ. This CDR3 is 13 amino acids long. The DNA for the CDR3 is TGCGCCAGCAGCATAGGACAGGGGAATGGCTACACCTTC. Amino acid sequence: CASSIGQGNGYTF.

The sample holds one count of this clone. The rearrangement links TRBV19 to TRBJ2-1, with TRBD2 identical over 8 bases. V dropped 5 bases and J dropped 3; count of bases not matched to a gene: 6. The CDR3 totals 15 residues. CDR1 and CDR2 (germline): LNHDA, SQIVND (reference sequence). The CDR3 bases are TGTGCCAGTAGTTGGAATAGCGGGAACTACAATGAGCAGTTCTTC. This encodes CASSWNSGNYNEQFF.

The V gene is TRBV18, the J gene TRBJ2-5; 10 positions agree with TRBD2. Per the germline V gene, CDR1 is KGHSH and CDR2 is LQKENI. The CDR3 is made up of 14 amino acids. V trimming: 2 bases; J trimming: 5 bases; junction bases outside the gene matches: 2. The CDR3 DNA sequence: TGTGCCAGCTCACCAGGACTAGCGGACGAGACCCAGTACTTC. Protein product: CASSPGLADETQYF.

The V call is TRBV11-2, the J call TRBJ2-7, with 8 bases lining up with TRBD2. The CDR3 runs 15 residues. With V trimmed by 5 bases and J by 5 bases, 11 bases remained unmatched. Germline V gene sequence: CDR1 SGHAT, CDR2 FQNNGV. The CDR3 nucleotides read TGTGCCAGCAGCCTGGGACTAGGCCCTCCCCACGAGCAGTACTTC. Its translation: CASSLGLGPPHEQYF.

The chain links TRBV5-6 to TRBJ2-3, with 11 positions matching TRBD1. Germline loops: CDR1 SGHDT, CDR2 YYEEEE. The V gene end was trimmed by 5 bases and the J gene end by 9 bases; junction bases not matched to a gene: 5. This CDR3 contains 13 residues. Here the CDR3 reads CASRTRDRGTQYF. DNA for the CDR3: TGTGCCAGCAGGACCCGGGACAGGGGGACGCAGTATTTT.

DNA for the CDR3: TGTGCCAGCAGCTTACAGGGACTAGCGGGGCGTTCGAACACCGGGGAGCTGTTTTTT. Protein: CASSLQGLAGRSNTGELFF. The V call is TRBV7-3, the J call TRBJ2-2; 13 bases map to TRBD2. Germline values: CDR1 SGHTA, CDR2 FQGTGA. The CDR3 totals 19 residues. The V gene end was trimmed by 2 bases and the J gene end by 0 bases; junction bases not matched to a gene: 6. The variable domain in full, completed from reference TRBV7-3 and TRBJ2-2, reads GAGVSQTPSNKVTEKGKYVELRCDPISGHTALYWYRQSLGQGPEFLIYFQGTGAADDSGLPNDRFFAVRPEGSVSTLKIQRTERGDSAVYLCASSLQGLAGRSNTGELFFGEGSRLTVL.

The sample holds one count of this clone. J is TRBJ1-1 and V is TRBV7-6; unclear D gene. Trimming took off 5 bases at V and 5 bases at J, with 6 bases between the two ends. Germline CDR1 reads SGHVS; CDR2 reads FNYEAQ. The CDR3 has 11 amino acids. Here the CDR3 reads CASSPFTEAFF. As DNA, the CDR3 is TGTGCCAGCAGCCCCTTTACTGAAGCTTTCTTT.

CDR3 sequence (DNA): TGTGCCAGCAGTCCCCTCCTAGGGGTAGCGGGACCCCGCAATGAGCAGTTCTTC. Residues: CASSPLLGVAGPRNEQFF. The chain links TRBV28 to TRBJ2-1; 8 positions agree with TRBD2. The CDR3 spans 18 residues. V lost 5 bases to trimming and J lost 6 bases; unmatched junction nucleotides: 18. CDR1 MDHEN and CDR2 SYDVKM come from the germline V gene.

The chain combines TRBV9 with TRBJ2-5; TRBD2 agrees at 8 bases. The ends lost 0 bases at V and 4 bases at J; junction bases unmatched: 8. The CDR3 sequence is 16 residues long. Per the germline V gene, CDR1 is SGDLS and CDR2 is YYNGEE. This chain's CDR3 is CASSVAGSGGRETQYF. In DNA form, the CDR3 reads TGTGCCAGCAGCGTAGCTGGGAGCGGGGGCCGAGAGACCCAGTACTTC.

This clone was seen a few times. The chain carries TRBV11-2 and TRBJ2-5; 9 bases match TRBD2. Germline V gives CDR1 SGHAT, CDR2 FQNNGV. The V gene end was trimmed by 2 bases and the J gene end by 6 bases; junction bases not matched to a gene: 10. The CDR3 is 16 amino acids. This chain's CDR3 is CASSLLGGRAFKTQYF. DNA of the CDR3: TGTGCCAGCAGCTTATTGGGCGGGAGGGCCTTTAAGACCCAGTACTTC. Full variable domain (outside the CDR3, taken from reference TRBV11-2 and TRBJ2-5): EAGVAQSPRYKIIEKRQSVAFWCNPISGHATLYWYQQILGQGPKLLIQFQNNGVVDDSQLPKDRFSAERLKGVDSTLKIQPAKLEDSAVYLCASSLLGGRAFKTQYFGPGTRLLVL.

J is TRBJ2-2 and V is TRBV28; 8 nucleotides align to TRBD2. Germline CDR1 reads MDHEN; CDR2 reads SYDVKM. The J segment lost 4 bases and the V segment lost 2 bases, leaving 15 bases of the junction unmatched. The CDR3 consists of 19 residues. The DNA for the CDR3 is TGTGCCAGCAGTTTAAGGAGGAGTAGCGGGGCTTCGGGCACCGGGGAGCTGTTTTTT. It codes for CASSLRRSSGASGTGELFF.

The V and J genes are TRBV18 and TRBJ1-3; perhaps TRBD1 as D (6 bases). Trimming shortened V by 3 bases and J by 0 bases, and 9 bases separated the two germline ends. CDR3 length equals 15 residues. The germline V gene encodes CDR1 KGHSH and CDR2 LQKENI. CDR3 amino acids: CASSPGQSSGNTIYF. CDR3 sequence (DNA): TGTGCCAGCTCACCTGGACAGAGCTCTGGAAACACCATATATTTT.

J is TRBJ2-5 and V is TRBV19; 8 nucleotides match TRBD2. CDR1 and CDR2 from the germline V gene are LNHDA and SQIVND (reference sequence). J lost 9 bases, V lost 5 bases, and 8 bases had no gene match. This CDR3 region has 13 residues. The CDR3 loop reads CASSDGTRVSQYF. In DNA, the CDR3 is TGTGCCAGTAGTGACGGGACTAGGGTTTCCCAGTACTTC.

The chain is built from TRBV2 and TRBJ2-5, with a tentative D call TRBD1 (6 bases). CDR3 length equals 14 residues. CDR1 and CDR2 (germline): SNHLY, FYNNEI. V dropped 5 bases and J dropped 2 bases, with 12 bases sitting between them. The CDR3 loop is CASSLLTGQETQYF. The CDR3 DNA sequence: TGTGCCAGCAGTCTATTGACAGGACAAGAGACCCAGTACTTC.

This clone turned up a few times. CDR3 in amino acids: CASSRGQDTYEQYF. The CDR3 nucleotides read TGTGCCAGCAGCCGGGGACAGGATACCTACGAGCAGTACTTC. The V gene is TRBV5-4, the J gene TRBJ2-7, with TRBD1 matching over 8 bases. Trimming took 4 bases from V and 2 from J; bases not matched to a gene: 5. CDR1 SGHNT and CDR2 YYREEE come from the germline V gene (reference sequence). The CDR3 has 14 residues.

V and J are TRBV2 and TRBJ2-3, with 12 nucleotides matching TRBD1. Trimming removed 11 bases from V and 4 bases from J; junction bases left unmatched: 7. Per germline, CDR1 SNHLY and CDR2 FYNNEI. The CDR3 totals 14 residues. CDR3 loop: CAGARDRGPDTQYF. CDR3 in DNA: TGTGCCGGAGCCCGGGACAGGGGGCCAGATACGCAGTATTTT.

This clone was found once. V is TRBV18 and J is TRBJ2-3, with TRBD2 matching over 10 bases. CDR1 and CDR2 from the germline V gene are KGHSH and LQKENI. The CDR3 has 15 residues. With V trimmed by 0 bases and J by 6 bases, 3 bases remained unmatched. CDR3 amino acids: CASSPPAGGRDTQYF. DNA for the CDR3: TGTGCCAGCTCACCACCAGCGGGAGGGCGCGATACGCAGTATTTT.

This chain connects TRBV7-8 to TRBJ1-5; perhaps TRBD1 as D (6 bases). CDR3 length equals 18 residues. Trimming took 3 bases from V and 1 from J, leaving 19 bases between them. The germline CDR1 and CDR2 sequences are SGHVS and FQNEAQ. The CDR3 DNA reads TGTGCCAGCAGCTTCCTCCTTGGATCGGGACAAAGCAATCAGCCCCAGCATTTT. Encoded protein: CASSFLLGSGQSNQPQHF. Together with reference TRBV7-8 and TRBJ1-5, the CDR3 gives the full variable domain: GAGVSQSPRYKVAKRGQDVALRCDPISGHVSLFWYQQALGQGPEFLTYFQNEAQLDKSGLPSDRFFAERPEGSVSTLKIQRTQQEDSAVYLCASSFLLGSGQSNQPQHFGDGTRLSIL.

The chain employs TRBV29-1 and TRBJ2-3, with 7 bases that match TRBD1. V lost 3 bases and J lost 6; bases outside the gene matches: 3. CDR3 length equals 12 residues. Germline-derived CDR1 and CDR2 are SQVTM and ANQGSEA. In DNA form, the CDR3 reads TGCAGCGTTGAGACAGGGTACGATACGCAGTATTTT. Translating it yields CSVETGYDTQYF.

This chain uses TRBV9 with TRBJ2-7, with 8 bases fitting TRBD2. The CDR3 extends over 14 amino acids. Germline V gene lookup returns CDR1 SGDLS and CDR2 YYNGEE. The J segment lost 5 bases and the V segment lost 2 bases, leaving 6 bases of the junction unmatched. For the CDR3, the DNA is TGTGCCAGCAGCGTTGGGACTAGAGGGAACGAGCAGTACTTC. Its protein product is CASSVGTRGNEQYF.